Following are 29 T cell receptor beta chains from one sample sequenced in a study. TCRdb independently ran MiXCR on the RT-PCR reads; one entry per CDR3 protein. This table holds about 700,000 distinct CDR3 sequences, 13% to 15% found once. Sequencing was carried out using memory CD4+ T cells from blood. These TCRs come from a female donor in good health, serving as a healthy control.

This clonotype was detected only once. The conserved final phenylalanine or tryptophan is absent from the CDR3, which likely points to a read error. V is TRBV7-2 and J is TRBJ1-1; possibly TRBD1 for D (5 bases). V was cut by 1 base and J by 7 bases, with 7 bases left in between. The CDR3 is 12 amino acids. CDR1 is SGHTA and CDR2 is FQGNSA in the germline V gene. The CDR3 region is CASSLDTGEAFL. The CDR3 DNA sequence: TGTGCCAGCAGCTTAGACACAGGTGAAGCTTTCTTA.

The sample holds many counts of this clonotype. CDR3 loop: CASSQTAPGRVRDTQYF. In DNA form, the CDR3 reads TGCGCCAGCAGCCAAACCGCGCCGGGACGAGTCCGAGATACGCAGTATTTT. The J gene is TRBJ2-3, the V gene TRBV4-1; D is perhaps TRBD1 or TRBD2 (5 bases each). Per the germline V gene, CDR1 is MGHRA and CDR2 is YSYEKL. The CDR3 has 17 amino acids. The germline V and J ends were trimmed by 2 bases and 5 bases, with 20 bases remaining between them.

This clonotype has only a few counts. The rearrangement uses TRBV9 and TRBJ2-1; the D is unclear. Between the trimmed V and J ends, which lost 0 bases and 3 bases, there was a span of 10 bases. The CDR3 is 15 amino acids. Germline lookup yields CDR1 SGDLS and CDR2 YYNGEE. CDR3 bases: TGTGCCAGCAGCGTAGGAGACTCCGTCTACAATGAGCAGTTCTTC. Amino acid sequence: CASSVGDSVYNEQFF.

The chain combines TRBV20-1 with TRBJ2-7; 12 positions match TRBD2. Germline V gene data show CDR1 as DFQATT and CDR2 as SNEGSKA (reference sequence). The V gene end was trimmed by 3 bases and the J gene end by 1 base; junction bases not matched to a gene: 7. The CDR3 runs 16 residues. The CDR3 spells CSASARLAGVSYEQYF. In DNA, the CDR3 is TGCAGTGCTAGCGCCCGACTAGCGGGGGTATCCTACGAGCAGTACTTC.

This clonotype was recorded at least ten times. This chain uses TRBV5-1 with TRBJ2-1; TRBD1 is a possible D gene (5 bases). V was clipped by 2 bases and J by 0 bases, with 18 bases between them. The length of the CDR3 is 18 residues. CDR1 SGHRS and CDR2 YFSETQ come from the germline V gene. The CDR3: CASSFGSATVSSYNEQFF. CDR3 in DNA: TGCGCCAGCAGCTTCGGCAGCGCGACAGTTAGCTCCTACAATGAGCAGTTCTTC.

The gene calls are TRBV6-1 and TRBJ2-1; 9 bases map to TRBD2. Germline lookup yields CDR1 MNHNS and CDR2 SASEGT. V lost 1 base, J lost 5 bases, and 6 bases stayed unmatched. The length of the CDR3 is 16 residues. The CDR3 loop is CASSEGSSGIHNEQFF. In DNA, the CDR3 is TGTGCCAGCAGTGAAGGTTCTAGCGGGATCCACAATGAGCAGTTCTTC.

This chain joins TRBV7-2 and TRBJ2-5, with D possibly being TRBD2 (6 bases). Trimming stripped 4 bases from V and 5 bases from J, with 17 bases between. The CDR3 extends over 15 amino acids. From germline, CDR1 is SGHTA and CDR2 FQGNSA. The CDR3 DNA follows: TGTGCCAGCAGCTCCTCCCGGGGCGGAGGGGAGACCCAGTACTTC. This gives the protein CASSSSRGGGETQYF.

This clonotype appeared many times. V usage is TRBV12-3 or TRBV12-4 and J usage is TRBJ2-5; TRBD2 agrees at 8 bases. V gave up 6 bases and J gave up 0 bases; unmatched junction bases: 9. The CDR3 totals 16 residues. CDR3 loop: CASSPGASGYQETQYF. The DNA for the CDR3 is TGTGCCAGCAGCCCGGGAGCTAGCGGGTACCAAGAGACCCAGTACTTC.

The CDR3 bases are TGTGCCTGGAGGGCTAGCGGGTCCTACAATGAGCAGTTCTTC. Protein: CAWRASGSYNEQFF. The genes are TRBV30 and TRBJ2-1, with 8 bases that match TRBD2. With V trimmed by 3 bases and J by 1 base, 2 bases remained unmatched. From germline, CDR1 is GTSNPN and CDR2 SVGIG (reference sequence). The CDR3 is 14 amino acids.

The chain employs TRBV2 and TRBJ2-3; the match to TRBD1 covers 7 bases. V lost 11 bases to trimming and J lost 1 base; unmatched junction nucleotides: 9. CDR1 and CDR2 from the germline V gene are SNHLY and FYNNEI. The CDR3 extends over 14 amino acids. The CDR3 nucleotides read TGTGCCGGGAGCCGGGACAGCGGCACAGATACGCAGTATTTT. Translation gives CAGSRDSGTDTQYF.

This clonotype appeared a few times. The chain links TRBV9 to TRBJ2-1; 9 bases map to TRBD2. The CDR3 covers 13 residues. V shed 3 bases, J shed 8 bases, and the junction held 3 bases outside the gene matches. CDR1 is SGDLS and CDR2 is YYNGEE in the germline V gene. This CDR3 is CASSAGTSHEQFF. Written as DNA, the CDR3 is TGTGCCAGCAGCGCTGGGACTAGCCATGAGCAGTTCTTC.

This clonotype was counted ten times or more. CDR3 in amino acids: CASSGQGAADTQYF. CDR3 bases: TGCGCCAGCAGCGGACAGGGGGCAGCAGATACGCAGTATTTT. This chain uses TRBV5-1 with TRBJ2-3, with 11 bases aligning to TRBD1. The germline gives CDR1 SGHRS, CDR2 YFSETQ. Trimming at V came to 4 bases and at J to 4 bases, leaving 2 bases not matched to a gene. The CDR3 is 14 residues long.

This clonotype has at least ten counts. The gene calls are TRBV20-1 and TRBJ2-1, with D unclear. This CDR3 is 11 amino acids long. Germline V CDR1 and CDR2: DFQATT, SNEGSKA (reference sequence). The DNA of the CDR3 is TGCAGCTTAACCCCCGGAAATGAGCAGTTCTTC. Amino acid sequence: CSLTPGNEQFF.

The rearrangement uses TRBV5-6 and TRBJ2-1, with 9 bases that match TRBD2. Unmatched junction bases numbered 7, after V lost 3 bases and J lost 9 bases. The CDR3 totals 14 residues. Per germline, CDR1 SGHDT and CDR2 YYEEEE. The CDR3 DNA reads TGTGCCAGCAGCTCCAGGACTAGCGCGGTTGAGCAGTTCTTC. This translates into CASSSRTSAVEQFF.

This clonotype was seen more than once but under ten times. This chain uses TRBV6-6 with TRBJ2-7, with 10 bases aligning to TRBD1. Germline V gene sequence: CDR1 MNHNY, CDR2 SVGAGI (reference sequence). V lost 4 bases to trimming and J lost 4 bases; unmatched junction nucleotides: 7. The CDR3 is 15 amino acids. The CDR3 region is CASSSPGQGEYEQYF. CDR3 DNA sequence: TGTGCCAGCAGTTCCCCCGGACAGGGGGAATACGAGCAGTACTTC.

There are a few counts of this clonotype. The chain has TRBV20-1 and TRBJ2-3; D gene unclear. CDR3 length: 15 amino acids. V dropped 2 bases and J dropped 7 bases, with 19 bases sitting between them. CDR1 is DFQATT, CDR2 SNEGSKA, per germline (reference sequence). The CDR3 DNA follows: TGCAGTGCTAGAATCCTCCGGTTGGCCGTCAATACGCAGTATTTT. Amino acids: CSARILRLAVNTQYF.

This chain joins TRBV27 and TRBJ1-1; tentative D call: TRBD1 (5 bases). This CDR3 has 12 residues. Germline V gives CDR1 MNHEY, CDR2 SMNVEV (reference sequence). Trimming took 6 bases from V and 6 from J, leaving 11 bases between them. The CDR3 nucleotides read TGTGCCAGCAGAAAGGGGCTCTCTGAAGCTTTCTTT. This gives the protein CASRKGLSEAFF.

This clonotype occurred a few times. The V call is TRBV6-2 or TRBV6-3, the J call TRBJ2-5; 8 nucleotides align to TRBD2. This CDR3 is built from 15 residues. The germline gives CDR1 MNHEY, CDR2 SVGEGT. The junction had 5 bases not matched to a gene; V was cut back by 3 bases and J by 2 bases. DNA for the CDR3: TGTGCCAGCAGTTATCACACTAGCGGTCAAGAGACCCAGTACTTC. Translation: CASSYHTSGQETQYF.

V gene TRBV6-5 combines with J gene TRBJ2-3; tentatively, D is TRBD1 (6 bases). Germline CDR1 is MNHEY and CDR2 is SVGAGI. The V end lost 6 bases, the J end lost 4 bases, and 11 bases lay between the germline ends. This CDR3 has 13 amino acids. CDR3 region: CASRGALADTQYF. The CDR3 nucleotides read TGTGCCAGCAGGGGGGCGTTGGCAGATACGCAGTATTTT.

The chain has TRBV5-1 and TRBJ2-6; 7 bases line up with TRBD2. V lost 5 bases to trimming and J lost 4 bases; unmatched junction nucleotides: 18. This CDR3 has 19 amino acids. CDR1 SGHRS and CDR2 YFSETQ come from the germline V gene. CDR3 in amino acids: CASRRLAGLFRTGANVLTF. As DNA, the CDR3 is TGCGCCAGCAGACGACTAGCCGGCCTCTTTCGTACGGGGGCCAACGTCCTGACTTTC.

The V call is TRBV20-1, the J call TRBJ2-3; a weak D match, TRBD2 (5 bases). The germline CDR1 and CDR2 sequences are DFQATT and SNEGSKA (reference sequence). The CDR3 totals 12 residues. The V and J ends lost 3 bases and 10 bases respectively, with 14 bases between them. Here the CDR3 DNA reads TGCAGTGCTAGTAGCGCCTTATGGGCGCAGTATTTT. Protein: CSASSALWAQYF.

This clonotype came up a few times. The chain joins TRBV11-2 to TRBJ2-7; maybe TRBD2 (6 bases). V lost 3 bases and J lost 2, with 14 bases in between. CDR1 and CDR2 from the germline V gene are SGHAT and FQNNGV. This CDR3 is built from 15 residues. The CDR3, as DNA: TGTGCCAGCAGCTTGACTAGTGGGGCCACCTACGAGCAGTACTTC. Protein sequence: CASSLTSGATYEQYF.

This clonotype was picked up many times. The CDR3 loop is CASSRGEGAFF. CDR3 in DNA: TGTGCCAGCAGTAGGGGCGAAGGGGCTTTCTTT. This chain joins TRBV12-3 or TRBV12-4 and TRBJ1-1; possible D gene TRBD1, 5 bases. This CDR3 has 11 amino acids. V was shortened by 5 bases and J by 11 bases, with 12 bases between the two germline ends.

This clonotype has just a few counts. V usage is TRBV7-2 and J usage is TRBJ1-2; unclear D gene. V was clipped by 6 bases and J by 7 bases, with 21 bases between them. Germline lookup yields CDR1 SGHTA and CDR2 FQGNSA. The CDR3 loop spans 15 amino acids. The CDR3 protein is CASSPESERASGYTF. CDR3 coding DNA: TGTGCCAGCAGTCCCGAATCGGAGAGGGCGAGTGGCTACACCTTC.

This rearrangement joins TRBV6-6 to TRBJ2-7; D gene ambiguous. Germline-derived CDR1 and CDR2 are MNHNY and SVGAGI (reference sequence). CDR3 size: 13 residues. V lost 0 bases and J 4 bases, leaving 7 bases between the germline ends. CDR3: CASSYSELYEQYF. The CDR3 DNA is TGTGCCAGCAGTTACTCCGAGTTATACGAGCAGTACTTC.

The chain combines TRBV3-1 with TRBJ1-2; TRBD1 is a possible D gene (5 bases). The V end lost 5 bases, the J end lost 0 bases, and 13 bases lay between the germline ends. The germline CDR1 and CDR2 sequences are LGHDT and YNNKEL (reference sequence). The CDR3 has 15 residues. The CDR3 sequence: CASSSRQRTNYGYTF. The CDR3 DNA sequence: TGTGCCAGCAGCTCCAGACAGAGGACTAACTATGGCTACACCTTC.

V usage is TRBV4-1 and J usage is TRBJ1-1; weak D call: TRBD1 (5 bases). Deletions cut 1 base from V and 7 bases from J, with 13 bases between. Germline CDR1 reads MGHRA; CDR2 reads YSYEKL. The CDR3 is 14 residues long. The CDR3 sequence: CASSQGGGAIEAFF. The CDR3 nucleotides are TGCGCCAGCAGCCAAGGGGGCGGGGCGATTGAAGCTTTCTTT.

This clonotype has at least ten counts. V and J are TRBV5-1 and TRBJ2-7; D not resolved. CDR1 is SGHRS and CDR2 is YFSETQ in the germline V gene. There are 13 residues in the CDR3. Trimming shortened V by 4 bases and J by 5 bases, and 13 bases separated the two germline ends. CDR3: CASSEGPPDEQYF. The CDR3 region has the DNA TGCGCCAGCAGCGAAGGGCCTCCCGACGAGCAGTACTTC.

The chain uses TRBV15 and TRBJ1-2, with TRBD1 as a possible D gene (5 bases). Germline CDR1 is LNHNV and CDR2 is YYDKDF (reference sequence). CDR3 length: 13 amino acids. V lost 3 bases, J lost 7 bases, and 12 bases lay in between. CDR3 coding DNA: TGTGCCACCAGCAGGACAGTTATGCGTGGCTACACCTTC. It encodes CATSRTVMRGYTF.